These 5 T cell receptor beta chains originate from one sample sequenced in a study of T cells after yellow fever vaccination (dated by TCRdb to about 2019). The library was prepared using 5' RACE. Sequenced on an Illumina HiSeq 2500. Starting from the raw public reads, TCRdb applied fastp trimming at Q25, assembled clones with MiXCR and retained in-frame beta chains. Rows merge per CDR3 protein into single entries with the most common DNA and genes. Here the sample has some 160,000 distinct CDR3 sequences; 5.5% to 7.5% occur a single time. The ten largest clonotypes hold 2.5% of the sample. The label giving this sample's treatment or condition can be read as: live attenuated yellow fever vaccine strain. This specimen consisted of CD4+ T cells sorted from PBMCs, obtained roughly 5 days after the first yellow fever vaccination. These receptors were obtained from a man aged 18 to 30 who received the YFV17D yellow fever vaccine.

This clonotype was counted only a few times. V is TRBV5-1 and J is TRBJ2-2; perhaps TRBD1 as D (6 bases). The germline V gene encodes CDR1 SGHRS and CDR2 YFSETQ. The ends were cut back, 1 base at V and 1 base at J, with 8 bases in the middle. The CDR3 has 15 residues. The CDR3 nucleotides are TGCGCCAGCAGCTTGAGGGGGAGGAACACCGGGGAGCTGTTTTTT. This encodes CASSLRGRNTGELFF.

The J gene is TRBJ2-3, the V gene TRBV30, with a tentative D call TRBD1 (5 bases). The CDR3 has 13 residues. V lost 4 bases and J lost 1, with 9 bases in between. Germline assignment: CDR1 GTSNPN and CDR2 SVGIG (reference sequence). CDR3 in DNA: TGTGCCTGGACAGGGAAGGGCACAGATACGCAGTATTTT. Protein: CAWTGKGTDTQYF.

This clonotype was detected many times. The chain uses TRBV5-1 and TRBJ1-1; weak D call: TRBD1 (6 bases). Trimming took 4 bases from V and 5 from J, leaving 12 bases between them. This CDR3 comprises 13 residues. Germline CDR1 reads SGHRS; CDR2 reads YFSETQ. The CDR3 coding sequence is TGCGCCAGCAGCCTGCCCCAGGGGACTGAAGCTTTCTTT. As protein: CASSLPQGTEAFF. Full variable domain (rest looked up from reference TRBV5-1 and TRBJ1-1): KAGVTQTPRYLIKTRGQQVTLSCSPISGHRSVSWYQQTPGQGLQFLFEYFSETQRNKGNFPGRFSGRQFSNSRSEMNVSTLELGDSALYLCASSLPQGTEAFFGQGTRLTVV.

This clonotype was counted ten times or more. The chain recombines TRBV19 with TRBJ2-7, with TRBD2 as a possible D gene (6 bases). With 11 bases removed from V and 0 bases from J, the gap between germline ends came to 17 bases. CDR1 is LNHDA and CDR2 is SQIVND in the germline V gene (reference sequence). CDR3 length: 14 residues. This CDR3 reads CASQSRESSYEQYF. The CDR3 DNA is TGTGCCTCCCAAAGCCGGGAGAGCTCCTACGAGCAGTACTTC.

The table lists this clonotype with a few counts. The chain employs TRBV14 and TRBJ2-7; D is undetermined. CDR3 length: 13 residues. The germline V gene encodes CDR1 SGHDN and CDR2 FVKESK. V dropped 1 base and J dropped 8 bases, with 12 bases sitting between them. CDR3 DNA: TGTGCCAGCAGCCAAGCGAGGCTGACTCAGCAGTACGTC. This sequence encodes CASSQARLTQQYV.